This TCR beta chain originates from a study of identical twins. This clonotype was found a few times. The CDR3 sequence is 12 residues long. The V gene lost 0 bases and the J gene lost 7 bases, with 7 bases spanning the gap. Germline values: CDR1 SGHKS, CDR2 YYEKEE (reference sequence). TCRdb ran MiXCR on the 5' RACE reads and lists one entry per CDR3 protein. Of roughly 290,000 distinct CDR3 sequences in the sample, about 8.9% were seen once. The sample was also linked to a second study, of yellow fever vaccine responses in identical twins.

The genes are TRBV5-5 and TRBJ1-2, with D hard to call. The specimen was memory (CD45RO+) T cells sorted from blood. The source of this sequence is a woman aged 18-29 years in good health. The CDR3 DNA follows: TGTGCCAGCAGCTTGGACTATTTTGGCTACACCTTC. Its protein product is CASSLDYFGYTF.